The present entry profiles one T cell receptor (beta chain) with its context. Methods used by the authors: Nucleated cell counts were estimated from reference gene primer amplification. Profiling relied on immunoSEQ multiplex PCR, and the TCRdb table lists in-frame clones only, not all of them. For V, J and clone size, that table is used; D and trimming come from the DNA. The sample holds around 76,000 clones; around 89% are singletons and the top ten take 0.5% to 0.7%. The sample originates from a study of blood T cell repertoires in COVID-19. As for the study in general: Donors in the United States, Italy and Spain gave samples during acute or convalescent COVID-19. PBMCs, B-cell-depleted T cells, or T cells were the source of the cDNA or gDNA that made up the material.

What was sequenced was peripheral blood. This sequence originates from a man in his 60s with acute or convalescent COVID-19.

The CDR3 loop is CASSRTPQTTDTQYF. The CDR3 bases are TGTGCCAGCAGTCGGACTCCGCAGACCACAGATACGCAGTATTTT. The J gene is TRBJ2-3, the V gene TRBV7-8; tentative D call: TRBD2 (5 bases). The CDR3 totals 15 residues. The V end was cut by 6 bases, the J end by 2 bases, with 15 bases between. Germline CDR1 reads SGHVS; CDR2 reads FQNEAQ.